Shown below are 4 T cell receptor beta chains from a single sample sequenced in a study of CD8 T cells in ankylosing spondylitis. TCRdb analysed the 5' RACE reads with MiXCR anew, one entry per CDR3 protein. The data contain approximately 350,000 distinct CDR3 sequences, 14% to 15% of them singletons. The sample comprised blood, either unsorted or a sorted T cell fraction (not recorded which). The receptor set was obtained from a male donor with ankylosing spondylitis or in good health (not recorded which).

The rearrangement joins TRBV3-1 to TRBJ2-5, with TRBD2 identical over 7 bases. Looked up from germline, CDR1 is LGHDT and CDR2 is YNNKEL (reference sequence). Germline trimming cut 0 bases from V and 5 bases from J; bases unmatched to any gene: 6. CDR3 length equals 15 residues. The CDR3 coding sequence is TGTGCCAGCAGCCAAGATTCGGGGGGTGGCGAGACCCAGTACTTC. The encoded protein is CASSQDSGGGETQYF.

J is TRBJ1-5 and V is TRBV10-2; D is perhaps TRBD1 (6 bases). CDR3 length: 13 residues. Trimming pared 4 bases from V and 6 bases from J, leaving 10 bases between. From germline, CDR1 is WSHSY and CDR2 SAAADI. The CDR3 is CASSGEGGQPQHF. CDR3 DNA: TGCGCCAGCAGTGGGGAAGGGGGTCAGCCCCAGCATTTT.

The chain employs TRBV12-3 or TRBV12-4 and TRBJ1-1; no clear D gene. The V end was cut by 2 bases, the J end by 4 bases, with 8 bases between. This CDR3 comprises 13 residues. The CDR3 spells CASSLSPSTEAFF. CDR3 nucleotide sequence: TGTGCCAGCAGTTTAAGCCCCAGCACTGAAGCTTTCTTT.

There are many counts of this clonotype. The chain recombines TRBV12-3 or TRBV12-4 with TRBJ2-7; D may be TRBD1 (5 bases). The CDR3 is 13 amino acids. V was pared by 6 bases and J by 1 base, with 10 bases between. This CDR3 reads CASSKQGSYEQYF. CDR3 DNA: TGTGCCAGCAGCAAGCAGGGTTCCTACGAGCAGTACTTC.